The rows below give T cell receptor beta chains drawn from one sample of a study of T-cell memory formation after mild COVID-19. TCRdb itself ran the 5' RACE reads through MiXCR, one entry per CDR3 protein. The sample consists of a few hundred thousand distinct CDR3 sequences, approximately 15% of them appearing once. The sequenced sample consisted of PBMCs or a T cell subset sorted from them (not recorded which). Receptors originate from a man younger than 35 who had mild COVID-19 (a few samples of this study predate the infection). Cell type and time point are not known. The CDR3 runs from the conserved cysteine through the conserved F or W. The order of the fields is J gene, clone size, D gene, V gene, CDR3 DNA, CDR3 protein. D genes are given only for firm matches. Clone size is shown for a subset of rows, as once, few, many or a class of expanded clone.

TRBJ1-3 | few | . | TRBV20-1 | TGCAGTGCAAGGATGACGGCTGGAAACACCATATATTTT | CSARMTAGNTIYF
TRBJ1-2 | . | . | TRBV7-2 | TGTGCCAGCAGCTTAGTATCGGGGGTAAAGGGCTACACCTTC | CASSLVSGVKGYTF
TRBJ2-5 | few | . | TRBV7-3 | TGTGCCAGCAGCTCAGCGGTAGGAGAGACCCAGTACTTC | CASSSAVGETQYF
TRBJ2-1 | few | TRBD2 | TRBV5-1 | TGCGCCAGCAGCCCGGACGGTAGCGGGGGGGACCAGTTCTTC | CASSPDGSGGDQFF
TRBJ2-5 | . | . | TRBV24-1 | TGTGCCACCAGTGTGAGTCGGGGCGCGGAGACCCAGTACTTC | CATSVSRGAETQYF
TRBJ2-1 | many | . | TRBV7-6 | TGTGCCAGCAGCCCGAGCACAGGGGACTACTACAATGAGCAGTTCTTC | CASSPSTGDYYNEQFF
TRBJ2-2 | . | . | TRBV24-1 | TGTGCCACCAGTGATCGGACAGCGGACACCGGGGAGCTGTTTTTT | CATSDRTADTGELFF
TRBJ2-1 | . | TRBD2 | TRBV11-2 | TGTGCCAGCAGCCTTCCTAGCGGGTTGAATGAGCAGTTCTTC | CASSLPSGLNEQFF
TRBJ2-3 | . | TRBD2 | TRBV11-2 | TGTGCCAGCAGCTTAATCGGGACTAGCGCCACAGATACGCAGTATTTT | CASSLIGTSATDTQYF
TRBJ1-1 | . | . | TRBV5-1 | TGCGCCAGCTCGGACCTACGAGAGAACACTGAAGCTTTCTTT | CASSDLRENTEAFF
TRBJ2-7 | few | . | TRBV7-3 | TGTGCCAGCAGCTCCGGGCCACTCTACGAGCAGTACTTC | CASSSGPLYEQYF
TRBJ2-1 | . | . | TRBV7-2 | TGTGCCAGCAGCTTACCGGGACTGGCCTACAATGAGCAGTTCTTC | CASSLPGLAYNEQFF
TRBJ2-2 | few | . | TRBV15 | TGTGCCACCAGCAGAGGGGCAGGGCCCACCGGGGAGCTGTTTTTT | CATSRGAGPTGELFF
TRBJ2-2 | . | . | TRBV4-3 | TGCGCCAGCAGCCAAGTAGGGTGGGGGCCCGGGGAGCTGTTTTTT | CASSQVGWGPGELFF
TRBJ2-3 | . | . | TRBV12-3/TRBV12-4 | TGTGCCAGCACCCCCCACGGGGGAACAACAGATACGCAGTATTTT | CASTPHGGTTDTQYF
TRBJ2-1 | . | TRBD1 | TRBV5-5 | TGTGCCAGCATGACCGTGGGACAGGGGTCAATCCTAGTTTTGACCACCGCCAATGAGCAGTTCTTC | CASMTVGQGSILVLTTANEQFF
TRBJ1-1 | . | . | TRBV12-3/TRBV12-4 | TGTGCCAGCAGTTTGGAGGGTATTACTGAAGCTTTCTTT | CASSLEGITEAFF
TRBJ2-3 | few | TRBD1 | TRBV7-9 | TGTGCCAGCAGCTTAATGGCAGGGGGCCCAGATACGCAGTATTTT | CASSLMAGGPDTQYF
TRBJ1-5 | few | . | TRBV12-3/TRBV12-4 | TGTGCCAGCAGTTTGGGGGAGAGTCAGCCCCAGCATTTT | CASSLGESQPQHF
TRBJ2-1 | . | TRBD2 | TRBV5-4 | TGTGCCAGCAGCTTGGTCAGCGGGACCCAGCCCAACGAGCAGTTCTTC | CASSLVSGTQPNEQFF
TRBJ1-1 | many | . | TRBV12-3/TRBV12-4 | TGTGCCAGCCAAGGACGCCTGAACACTGAAGCTTTCTTT | CASQGRLNTEAFF
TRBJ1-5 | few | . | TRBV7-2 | TGTGCCAGCAGCTTAGTGGCGACAGATAGCAATCAGCCCCAGCATTTT | CASSLVATDSNQPQHF
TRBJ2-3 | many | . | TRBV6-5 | TGTGCCAGCAGTATGGGGGCGAAGGATACGCAGTATTTT | CASSMGAKDTQYF
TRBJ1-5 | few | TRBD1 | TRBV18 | TGTGCCAGCTCGCCAGACAGGGTCAATCAGCCCCAGCATTTT | CASSPDRVNQPQHF
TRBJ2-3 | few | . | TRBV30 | TGTGCCTGGAGTGCAGGCGGGCCTCAGTATTTT | CAWSAGGPQYF
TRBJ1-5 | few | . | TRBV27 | TGTGCCAGCCGGGGGGGGAACAATCAGCCCCAGCATTTT | CASRGGNNQPQHF
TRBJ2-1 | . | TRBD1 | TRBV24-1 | TGTGCCACCAGTGATCCCCGACAGGGACCCAATGAGCAGTTCTTC | CATSDPRQGPNEQFF
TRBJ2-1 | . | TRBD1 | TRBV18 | TGTGCCAGCTCCCCGATGGCAGGGGGCAAATACGGTGAGCAGTTCTTC | CASSPMAGGKYGEQFF
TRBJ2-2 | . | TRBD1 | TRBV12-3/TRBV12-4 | TGTGCCAGCAGTTTAGTGGAACGTATGGGGACAGCGAACACCGGGGAGCTGTTTTTT | CASSLVERMGTANTGELFF
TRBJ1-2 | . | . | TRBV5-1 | TGCGCCAGCAGCTTCGGGACGGAGAACTATGGCTACACCTTC | CASSFGTENYGYTF
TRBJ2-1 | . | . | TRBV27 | TGTGCCAGCGCGTCCGGGGGGCCCCTCAATGAGCAGTTCTTC | CASASGGPLNEQFF
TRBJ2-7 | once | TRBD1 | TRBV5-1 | TGCGCCAGCAGCTTGGGTACAGGGGTCCACGAGCAGTACTTC | CASSLGTGVHEQYF
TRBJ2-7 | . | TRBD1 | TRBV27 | TGTGCCAGCAGTTTATCGAGCGTCTGGACAGGGGGCGGGGAGCAGTACTTC | CASSLSSVWTGGGEQYF
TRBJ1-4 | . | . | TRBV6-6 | TGTGCCAGCAGCCCTGGGGGGGTCGGCGATGAAAAACTGTTTTTT | CASSPGGVGDEKLFF
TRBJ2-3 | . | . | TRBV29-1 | TGCAGCGTTGAAGTAGTGGATACGCAGTATTTT | CSVEVVDTQYF
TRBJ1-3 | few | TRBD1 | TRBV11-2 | TGTGCCAGCCAGAGGGACAGGGGAGGAGGAAACACCATATATTTT | CASQRDRGGGNTIYF
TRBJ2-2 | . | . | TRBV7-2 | TGTGCCAGCAGCTTACCCTTCTCGAACACCGGGGAGCTGTTTTTT | CASSLPFSNTGELFF
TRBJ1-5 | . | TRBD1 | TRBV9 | TGTGCCAGCAGCGTAGGACAGGGCGTTCAGCCCCAGCATTTT | CASSVGQGVQPQHF
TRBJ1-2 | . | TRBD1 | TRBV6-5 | TGTGCCAGCAGTTACTCTGGACAGGACGTCTATGGCTACACCTTC | CASSYSGQDVYGYTF
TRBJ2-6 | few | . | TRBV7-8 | TGTGCCAGCAGCTTAGTCCTGTCTGGGGCCAACGTCCTGACTTTC | CASSLVLSGANVLTF
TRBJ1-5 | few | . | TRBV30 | TGTGCCTGGAGTGTACAAGGGGACCAGCCCCAGCATTTT | CAWSVQGDQPQHF
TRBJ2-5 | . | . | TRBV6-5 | TGTGCCAGCTCGTTCGGGGCAGACCAAGAGACCCAGTACTTC | CASSFGADQETQYF
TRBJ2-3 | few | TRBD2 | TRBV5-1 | TGCGCCAGCAGCTTGACGGGGGGACCGGGCCCTACGCAGTATTTT | CASSLTGGPGPTQYF
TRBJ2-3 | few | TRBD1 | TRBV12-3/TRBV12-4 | TGTGCCAGCACCCTCGGGACAGGGTCCACAGATACGCAGTATTTT | CASTLGTGSTDTQYF
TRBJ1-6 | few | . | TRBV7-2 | TGTGCCAGCAGCTTAGCCGGGGGGACCCTCCACTTT | CASSLAGGTLHF
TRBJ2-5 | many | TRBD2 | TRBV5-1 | TGCGCCAGCAGCTTGACTAGCGGGGGAGAGACCCAGTACTTC | CASSLTSGGETQYF
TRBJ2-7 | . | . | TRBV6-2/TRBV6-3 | TGTGCCAGCAGTCCCGCCTCCGAACTCTCCTACGAGCAGTACTTC | CASSPASELSYEQYF
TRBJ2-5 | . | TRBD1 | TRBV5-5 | TGTGCCAGCAGCTTGAGACAGGGCCTCCAAGAGACCCAGTACTTC | CASSLRQGLQETQYF
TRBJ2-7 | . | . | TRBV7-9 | TGTGCCAGCAGCTACCGGACAGTTCCCTACGAGCAGTACTTC | CASSYRTVPYEQYF
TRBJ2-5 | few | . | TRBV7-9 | TGTGCCAGCAGCTTATTGGCGGGGGCCCTCCAAGAGACCCAGTACTTC | CASSLLAGALQETQYF
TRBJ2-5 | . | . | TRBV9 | TGTGCCAGCAGCGCGGTTGGGGGCATGGAGACCCAGTACTTC | CASSAVGGMETQYF
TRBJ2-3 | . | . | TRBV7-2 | TGTGCCAGCAGCCCAACTAGCTTTCGTACAGATACGCAGTATTTT | CASSPTSFRTDTQYF
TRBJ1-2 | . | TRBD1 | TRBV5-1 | TGCGCCAGCAGCTTCCGACAGGGTGAAGGCTACACCTTC | CASSFRQGEGYTF
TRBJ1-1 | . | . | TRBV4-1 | TGCGCCAGCAGCCAAGAGGTGGGCGCCGTCAACACTGAAGCTTTCTTT | CASSQEVGAVNTEAFF